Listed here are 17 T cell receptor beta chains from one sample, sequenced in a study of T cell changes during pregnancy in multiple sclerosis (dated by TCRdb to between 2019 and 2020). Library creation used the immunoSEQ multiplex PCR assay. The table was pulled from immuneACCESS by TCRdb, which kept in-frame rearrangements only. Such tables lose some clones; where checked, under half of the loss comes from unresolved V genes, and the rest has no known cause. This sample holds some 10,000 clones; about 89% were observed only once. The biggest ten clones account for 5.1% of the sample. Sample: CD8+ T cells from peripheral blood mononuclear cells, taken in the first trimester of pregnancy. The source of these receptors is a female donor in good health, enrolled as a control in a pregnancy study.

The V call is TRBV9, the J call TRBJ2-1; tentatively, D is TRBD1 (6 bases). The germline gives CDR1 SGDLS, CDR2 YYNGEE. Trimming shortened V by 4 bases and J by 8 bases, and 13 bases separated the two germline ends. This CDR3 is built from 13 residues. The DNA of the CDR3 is TGTGCCAGCAGCCCGTTACAGGGCCATGAGCAGTTCTTC. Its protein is CASSPLQGHEQFF.

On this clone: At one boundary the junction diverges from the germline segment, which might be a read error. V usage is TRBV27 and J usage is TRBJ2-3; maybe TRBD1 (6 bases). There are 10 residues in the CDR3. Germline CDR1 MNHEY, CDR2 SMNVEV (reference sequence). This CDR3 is CASGDKESLF. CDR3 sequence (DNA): TGTGCCAGCGGGGACAAAGAGAGCCTATTT.

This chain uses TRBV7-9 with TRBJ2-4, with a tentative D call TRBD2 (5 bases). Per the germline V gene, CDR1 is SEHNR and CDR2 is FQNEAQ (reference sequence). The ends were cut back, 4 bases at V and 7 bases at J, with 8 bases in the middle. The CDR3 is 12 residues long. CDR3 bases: TGTGCCAGCAGCTCGGGGATTAACATTCAGTACTTC. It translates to CASSSGINIQYF. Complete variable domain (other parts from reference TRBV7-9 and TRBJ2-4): DTGVSQNPRHKITKRGQNVTFRCDPISEHNRLYWYRQTLGQGPEFLTYFQNEAQLEKSRLLSDRFSAERPKGSFSTLEIQRTEQGDSAMYLCASSSGINIQYFGAGTRLSVL.

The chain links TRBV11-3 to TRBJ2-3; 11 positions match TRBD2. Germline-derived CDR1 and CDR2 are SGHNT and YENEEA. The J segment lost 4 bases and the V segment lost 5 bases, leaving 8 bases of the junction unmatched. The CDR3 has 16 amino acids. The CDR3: CASSPGTSGGSDTQYF. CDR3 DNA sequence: TGTGCCAGCAGCCCAGGAACTAGCGGGGGTTCAGATACGCAGTATTTT. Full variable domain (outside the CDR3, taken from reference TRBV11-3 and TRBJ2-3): EAGVVQSPRYKIIEKKQPVAFWCNPISGHNTLYWYLQNLGQGPELLIRYENEEAVDDSQLPKDRFSAERLKGVDSTLKIQPAELGDSAVYLCASSPGTSGGSDTQYFGPGTRLTVL.

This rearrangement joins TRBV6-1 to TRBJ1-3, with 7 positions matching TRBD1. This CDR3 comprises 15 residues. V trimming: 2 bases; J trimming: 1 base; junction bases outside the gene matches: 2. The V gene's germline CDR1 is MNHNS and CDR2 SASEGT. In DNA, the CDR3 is TGTGCCAGCAGTGAACTGACAGGGTCTGGAAACACCATATATTTT. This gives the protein CASSELTGSGNTIYF.

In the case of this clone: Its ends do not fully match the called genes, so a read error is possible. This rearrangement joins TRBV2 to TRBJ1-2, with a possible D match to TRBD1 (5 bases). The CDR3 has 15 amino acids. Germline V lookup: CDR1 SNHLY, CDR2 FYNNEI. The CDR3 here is CASSQASDGGYGYTF. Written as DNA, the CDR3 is TGTGCCAGCAGTCAAGCCTCCGACGGGGGCTATGGCTACACCTTC.

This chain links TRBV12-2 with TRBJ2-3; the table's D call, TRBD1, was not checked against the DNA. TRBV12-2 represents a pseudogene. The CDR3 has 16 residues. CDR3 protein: CASRLDTGSRADTQYF. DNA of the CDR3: TGTGCAAGTCGCTTAGATACAGGGTCGCGAGCAGATACGCAGTATTTT.

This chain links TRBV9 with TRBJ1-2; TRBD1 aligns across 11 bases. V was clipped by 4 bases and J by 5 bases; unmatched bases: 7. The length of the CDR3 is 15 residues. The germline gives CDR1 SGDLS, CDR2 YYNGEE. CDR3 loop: CASSKPDRGLYGYTF. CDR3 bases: TGTGCCAGCAGCAAGCCGGACAGGGGGCTTTATGGCTACACCTTC.

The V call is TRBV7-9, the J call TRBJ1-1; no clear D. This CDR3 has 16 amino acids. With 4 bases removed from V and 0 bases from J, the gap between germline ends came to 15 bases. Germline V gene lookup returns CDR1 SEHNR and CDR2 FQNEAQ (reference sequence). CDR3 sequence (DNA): TGTGCCAGCAGCTCCCAGATGGCACCTGTGAACACTGAAGCTTTCTTT. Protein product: CASSSQMAPVNTEAFF.

CDR3 bases: TGTGCCAGCAGTCCGACAGGGAGCCAAGAGACCCAGTACTTC. This codes for CASSPTGSQETQYF. The genes are TRBV6-6 and TRBJ2-5; TRBD1 matches at 7 bases. The V and J ends lost 5 bases and 1 base, in that order; junction bases with no gene match: 4. The CDR3 spans 14 residues. The germline CDR1 and CDR2 sequences are MNHNY and SVGAGI (reference sequence).

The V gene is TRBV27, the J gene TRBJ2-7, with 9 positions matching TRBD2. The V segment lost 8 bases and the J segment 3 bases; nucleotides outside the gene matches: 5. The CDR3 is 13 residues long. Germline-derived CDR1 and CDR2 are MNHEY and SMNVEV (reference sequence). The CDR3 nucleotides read TGTGCCAGCCGACTAGCGGCAGGCTACGAGCAGTACTTC. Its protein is CASRLAAGYEQYF.

The CDR3 spells CASSLRRQVNTEAFF. As DNA, the CDR3 is TGCGCCAGCAGCCTTCGTCGACAGGTAAACACTGAAGCTTTCTTT. V gene TRBV4-1 combines with J gene TRBJ1-1; D is perhaps TRBD1 (6 bases). V shed 4 bases and J shed 2 bases, with 14 bases lying between them. The CDR3 totals 15 residues. Germline loops: CDR1 MGHRA, CDR2 YSYEKL.

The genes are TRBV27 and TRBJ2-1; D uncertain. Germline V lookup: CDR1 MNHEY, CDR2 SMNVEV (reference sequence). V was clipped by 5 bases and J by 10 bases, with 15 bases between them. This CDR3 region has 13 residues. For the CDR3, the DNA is TGTGCCAGCAGTCCTTTAGATGTCCGGGAGCAGTTCTTC. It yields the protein CASSPLDVREQFF.

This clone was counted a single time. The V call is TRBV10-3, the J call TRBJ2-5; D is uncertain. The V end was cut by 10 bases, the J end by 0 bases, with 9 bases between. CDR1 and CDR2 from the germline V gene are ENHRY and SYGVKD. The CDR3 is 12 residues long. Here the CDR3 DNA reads TGTGCCACCGCCGAGAACCAAGAGACCCAGTACTTC. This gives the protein CATAENQETQYF.

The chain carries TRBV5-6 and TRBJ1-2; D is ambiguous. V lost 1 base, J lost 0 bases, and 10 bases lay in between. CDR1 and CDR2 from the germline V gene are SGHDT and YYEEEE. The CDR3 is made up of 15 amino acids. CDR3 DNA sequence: TGTGCCAGCAGCTTGCAGGCAGCTCCTAACTATGGCTACACCTTC. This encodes CASSLQAAPNYGYTF.

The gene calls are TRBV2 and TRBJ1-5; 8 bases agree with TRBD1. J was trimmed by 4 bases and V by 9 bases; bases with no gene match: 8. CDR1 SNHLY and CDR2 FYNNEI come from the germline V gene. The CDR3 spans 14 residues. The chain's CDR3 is CASQQGVGNQPQHF. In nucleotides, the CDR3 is TGTGCCAGTCAACAGGGGGTCGGGAATCAGCCCCAGCATTTT.

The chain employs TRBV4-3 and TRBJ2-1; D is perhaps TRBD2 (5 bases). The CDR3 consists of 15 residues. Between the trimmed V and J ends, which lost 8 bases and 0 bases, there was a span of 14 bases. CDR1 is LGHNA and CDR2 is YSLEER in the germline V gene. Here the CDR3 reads CASAADLSSYNEQFF. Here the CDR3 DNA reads TGCGCCAGCGCTGCGGACTTGAGCTCCTACAATGAGCAGTTCTTC.